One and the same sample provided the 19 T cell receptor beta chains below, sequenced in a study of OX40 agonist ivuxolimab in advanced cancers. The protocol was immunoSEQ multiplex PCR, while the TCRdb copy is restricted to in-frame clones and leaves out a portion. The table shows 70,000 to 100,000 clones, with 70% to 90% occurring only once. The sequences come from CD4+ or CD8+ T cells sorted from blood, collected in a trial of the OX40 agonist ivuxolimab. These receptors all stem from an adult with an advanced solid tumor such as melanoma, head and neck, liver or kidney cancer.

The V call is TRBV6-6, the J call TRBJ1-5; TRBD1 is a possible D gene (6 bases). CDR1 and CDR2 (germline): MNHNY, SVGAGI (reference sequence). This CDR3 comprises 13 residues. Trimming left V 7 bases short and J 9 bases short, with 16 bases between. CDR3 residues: CASNGGGQGPQHF. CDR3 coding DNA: TGTGCCAGCAACGGGGGGGGCCAGGGGCCCCAGCATTTT.

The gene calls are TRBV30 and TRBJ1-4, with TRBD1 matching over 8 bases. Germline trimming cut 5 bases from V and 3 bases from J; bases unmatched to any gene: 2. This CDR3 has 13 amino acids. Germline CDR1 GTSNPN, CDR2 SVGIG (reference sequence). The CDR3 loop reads CAWGTGANEKLFF. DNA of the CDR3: TGTGCCTGGGGGACAGGAGCTAATGAAAAACTGTTTTTT.

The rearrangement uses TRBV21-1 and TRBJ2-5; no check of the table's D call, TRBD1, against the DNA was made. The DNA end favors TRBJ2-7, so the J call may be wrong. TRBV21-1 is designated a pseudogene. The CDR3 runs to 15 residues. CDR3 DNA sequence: TGTGCCAGCAGCACCCGACAGGCTCGCCCCTACGAGCAGTACTTC. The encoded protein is CASSTRQARPYEQYF.

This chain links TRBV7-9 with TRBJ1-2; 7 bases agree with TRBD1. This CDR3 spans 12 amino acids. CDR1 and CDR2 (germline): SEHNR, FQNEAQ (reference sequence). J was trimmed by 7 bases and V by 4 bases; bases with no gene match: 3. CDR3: CASSWEGAGYTF. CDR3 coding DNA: TGTGCCAGCAGCTGGGAGGGGGCTGGCTACACCTTC.

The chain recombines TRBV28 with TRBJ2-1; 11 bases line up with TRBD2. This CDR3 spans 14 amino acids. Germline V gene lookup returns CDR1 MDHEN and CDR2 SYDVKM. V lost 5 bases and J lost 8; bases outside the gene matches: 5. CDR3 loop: CASSLAGGGDEQFF. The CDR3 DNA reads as TGTGCCAGCAGTCTAGCGGGAGGAGGGGATGAGCAGTTCTTC.

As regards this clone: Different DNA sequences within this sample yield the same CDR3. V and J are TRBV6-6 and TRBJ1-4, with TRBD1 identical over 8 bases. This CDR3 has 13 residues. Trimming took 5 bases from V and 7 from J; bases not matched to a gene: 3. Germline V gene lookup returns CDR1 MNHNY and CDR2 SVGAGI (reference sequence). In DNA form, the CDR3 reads TGTGCCAGCAGTACAGGGGGAGGTGAAAAACTGTTTTTT. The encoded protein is CASSTGGGEKLFF.

The CDR3 sequence is CASSQVDRGLEETQYF. DNA for the CDR3: TGCGCCAGCAGCCAGGTGGATCGAGGGTTGGAAGAGACCCAGTACTTC. J is TRBJ2-5 and V is TRBV4-1; weak D call: TRBD2 (5 bases). The V end was cut by 3 bases, the J end by 3 bases, with 17 bases between. This CDR3 contains 16 residues. The germline CDR1 and CDR2 sequences are MGHRA and YSYEKL.

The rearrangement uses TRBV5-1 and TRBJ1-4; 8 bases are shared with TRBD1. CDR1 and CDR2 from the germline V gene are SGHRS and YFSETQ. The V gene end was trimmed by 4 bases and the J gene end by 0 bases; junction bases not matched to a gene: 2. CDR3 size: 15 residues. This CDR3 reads CASSPDRATNEKLFF. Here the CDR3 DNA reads TGCGCCAGCAGCCCGGACAGGGCAACTAATGAAAAACTGTTTTTT.

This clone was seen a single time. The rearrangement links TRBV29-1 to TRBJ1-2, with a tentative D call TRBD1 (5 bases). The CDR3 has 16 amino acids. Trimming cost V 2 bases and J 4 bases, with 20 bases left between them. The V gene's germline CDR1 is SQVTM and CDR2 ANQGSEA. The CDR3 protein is CSVESLPWGRGYGYTF. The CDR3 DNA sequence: TGCAGCGTTGAATCCCTGCCCTGGGGTAGGGGCTATGGCTACACCTTC. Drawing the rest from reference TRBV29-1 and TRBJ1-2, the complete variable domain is SAVISQKPSRDICQRGTSLTIQCQVDSQVTMMFWYRQQPGQSLTLIATANQGSEATYESGFVIDKFPISRPNLTFSTLTVSNMSPEDSSIYLCSVESLPWGRGYGYTFGSGTRLTVV.

The chain's CDR3 is CASSASGGTPGELFF. The CDR3 DNA follows: TGTGCCAGCAGTGCTAGCGGGGGGACCCCCGGGGAGCTGTTTTTT. The chain has TRBV6-4 and TRBJ2-2, with 11 bases aligning to TRBD2. The length of the CDR3 is 15 residues. After removal of 4 bases from V and 6 bases from J, the junction contained 4 bases not matched to a gene. CDR1 is MRHNA and CDR2 is SNTAGT in the germline V gene.

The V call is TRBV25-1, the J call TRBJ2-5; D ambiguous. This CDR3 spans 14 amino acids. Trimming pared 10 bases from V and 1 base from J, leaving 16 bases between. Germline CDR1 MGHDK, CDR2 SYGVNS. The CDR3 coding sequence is TGTGCCACAGCGTGGGGTAGCAGCCAAGAGACCCAGTACTTC. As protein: CATAWGSSQETQYF.

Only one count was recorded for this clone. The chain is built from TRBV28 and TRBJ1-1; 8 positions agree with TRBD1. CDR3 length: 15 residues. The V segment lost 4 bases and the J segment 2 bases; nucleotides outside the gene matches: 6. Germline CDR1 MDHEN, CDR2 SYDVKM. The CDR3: CASSYWTGLNTEAFF. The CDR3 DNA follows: TGTGCCAGCAGTTATTGGACAGGGCTTAACACTGAAGCTTTCTTT.

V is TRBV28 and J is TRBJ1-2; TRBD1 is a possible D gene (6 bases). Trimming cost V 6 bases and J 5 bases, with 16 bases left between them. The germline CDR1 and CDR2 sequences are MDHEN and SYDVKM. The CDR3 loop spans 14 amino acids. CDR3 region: CASRPLDRRYGYTF. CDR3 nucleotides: TGTGCCAGCAGGCCCCTGGACAGAAGGTATGGCTACACCTTC.

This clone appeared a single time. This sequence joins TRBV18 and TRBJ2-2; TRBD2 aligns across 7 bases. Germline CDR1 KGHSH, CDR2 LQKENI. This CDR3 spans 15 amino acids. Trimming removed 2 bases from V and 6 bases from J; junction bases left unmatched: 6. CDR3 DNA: TGTGCCAGCTCACCAGGCGGGAGTAGGTCCGGGGAGCTGTTTTTT. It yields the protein CASSPGGSRSGELFF.

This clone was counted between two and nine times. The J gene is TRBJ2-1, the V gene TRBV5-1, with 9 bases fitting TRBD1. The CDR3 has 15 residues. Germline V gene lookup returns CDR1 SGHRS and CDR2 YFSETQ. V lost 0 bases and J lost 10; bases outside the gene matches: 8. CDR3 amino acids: CASSLEPGQGGEQFF. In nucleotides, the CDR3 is TGCGCCAGCAGCTTGGAGCCGGGACAGGGTGGAGAGCAGTTCTTC.

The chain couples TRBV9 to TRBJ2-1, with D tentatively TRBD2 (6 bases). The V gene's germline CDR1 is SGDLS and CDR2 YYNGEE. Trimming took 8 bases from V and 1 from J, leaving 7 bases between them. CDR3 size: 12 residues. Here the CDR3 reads CASAGSYNEQFF. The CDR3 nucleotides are TGTGCCAGTGCGGGATCCTACAATGAGCAGTTCTTC. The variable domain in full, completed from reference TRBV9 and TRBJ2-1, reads DSGVTQTPKHLITATGQRVTLRCSPRSGDLSVYWYQQSLDQGLQFLIQYYNGEERAKGNILERFSAQQFPDLHSELNLSSLELGDSALYFCASAGSYNEQFFGPGTRLTVL.

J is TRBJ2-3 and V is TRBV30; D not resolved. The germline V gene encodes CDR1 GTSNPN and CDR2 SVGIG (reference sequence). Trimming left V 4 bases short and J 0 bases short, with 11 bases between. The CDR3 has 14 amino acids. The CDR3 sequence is CAWKFGLSTDTQYF. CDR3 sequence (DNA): TGTGCCTGGAAATTTGGCCTGAGCACAGATACGCAGTATTTT.

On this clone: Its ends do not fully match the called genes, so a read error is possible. DNA of the CDR3: TGTGCTAGCAGCTTTCAGACGGCCGGAGGTGAGACCCAGTACTTC. Translation: CASSFQTAGGETQYF. V gene TRBV7-7 combines with J gene TRBJ2-5; weak D call: TRBD2 (5 bases). The CDR3 loop spans 15 amino acids. Germline V gives CDR1 SSHAT, CDR2 FNYEAQ (reference sequence).

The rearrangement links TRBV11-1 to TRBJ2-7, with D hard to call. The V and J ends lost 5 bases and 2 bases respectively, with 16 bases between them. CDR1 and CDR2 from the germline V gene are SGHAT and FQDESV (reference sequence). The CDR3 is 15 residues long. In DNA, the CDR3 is TGTGCCAGCAGCCCCCTTCTGGCGCACCCCTACGAGCAGTACTTC. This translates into CASSPLLAHPYEQYF.